This entry lists 5 T cell receptor beta chains sequenced from one sample in a study of spatial heterogeneity in lung cancer (dated by TCRdb to 2018 to 2020). Library method: 5' RACE. The run used a NextSeq 500. TCRdb passed the public sequencing reads through fastp at Q25 and MiXCR, retaining productive beta sequences. For every CDR3 protein sequence, its rows merge into one entry that carries the most common genes and DNA. The sample data list around 87,000 distinct CDR3 sequences, and more than 10% of these were observed just once. The ten largest clonotypes hold about two fifths of the sample. The sample's time point label is to be understood as: sample taken at primary tumor resection. For TCR sequencing, whole RNA was extracted from tumor and nontumor lung tissue, or from cryopreserved PBMC samples, and no cell sorting was done. The sample was PBMCs, taken at surgery. These receptors were collected from a male donor with early-stage non-small cell lung cancer.

This clonotype came up many times. The chain links TRBV28 to TRBJ1-2, with D uncertain. The CDR3 covers 13 residues. In germline, CDR1 is MDHEN, CDR2 SYDVKM. The V end lost 5 bases, the J end lost 6 bases, and 13 bases lay between the germline ends. CDR3: CASSHAGPDGYTF. CDR3 DNA: TGTGCCAGCAGTCACGCCGGTCCTGATGGCTACACCTTC.

This clonotype was seen more than once but under ten times. The rearrangement links TRBV7-9 to TRBJ1-2; D call uncertain. Trimming pared 5 bases from V and 0 bases from J, leaving 13 bases between. From germline, CDR1 is SEHNR and CDR2 FQNEAQ (reference sequence). This CDR3 spans 15 amino acids. As DNA, the CDR3 is TGTGCCAGCAGCCGAACGGCCACGACTAACTATGGCTACACCTTC. Its protein product is CASSRTATTNYGYTF.

This clonotype was detected a few times. The chain joins TRBV7-9 to TRBJ1-5; D gene unclear. Deletions cut 3 bases from V and 5 bases from J, with 5 bases between. Germline loops: CDR1 SEHNR, CDR2 FQNEAQ (reference sequence). There are 12 residues in the CDR3. This chain's CDR3 is CASSFKDQPQHF. CDR3 sequence (DNA): TGTGCCAGCAGCTTTAAGGATCAGCCCCAGCATTTT.

The chain employs TRBV2 and TRBJ2-3; 8 positions agree with TRBD1. Trimming removed 4 bases from V and 2 bases from J; junction bases left unmatched: 2. The CDR3 is made up of 14 amino acids. Germline V lookup: CDR1 SNHLY, CDR2 FYNNEI. In DNA form, the CDR3 reads TGTGCCAGCAGTGGACAGGGGTCCACAGATACGCAGTATTTT. This encodes CASSGQGSTDTQYF.

This clonotype was detected only a few times. The chain is built from TRBV29-1 and TRBJ1-4; TRBD1 matches 10 bases. V lost 6 bases, J lost 8 bases, and 6 bases stayed unmatched. Germline CDR1 SQVTM, CDR2 ANQGSEA. This CDR3 spans 13 amino acids. CDR3 nucleotide sequence: TGCAGCGTGCGACAGGGGGCTGAGGAAAAACTGTTTTTT. Protein product: CSVRQGAEEKLFF.